The 18 T cell receptor beta chains below come from one sample, sequenced in a study of T cells in localized non-small cell lung cancer. The repertoire was sequenced with immunoSEQ multiplex PCR; TCRdb's copy has only in-frame clones and lacks some. The sample lists 2,500 to 3,000 clones, less than 25% occurring once. Material: lung tumor tissue, obtained before any cancer treatment. These TCRs come from a male donor at least 60 years old with stage III squamous cell lung carcinoma.

Only a few counts were recorded for this clone. V gene TRBV7-6 combines with J gene TRBJ2-3; 12 nucleotides match TRBD2. The junction had 9 bases not matched to a gene; V was cut back by 7 bases and J by 4 bases. This CDR3 contains 16 residues. Germline assignment: CDR1 SGHVS and CDR2 FNYEAQ. The CDR3 DNA sequence: TGTGCCAGCACCCTGACACTAGCGGGGGGCTCAGATACGCAGTATTTT. Encoded protein: CASTLTLAGGSDTQYF.

In this sample, this clone turned up a few times. The rearrangement joins TRBV6-8 to TRBJ2-3; 12 nucleotides align to TRBD1. The CDR3 runs 15 residues. The ends lost 5 bases at V and 5 bases at J; junction bases unmatched: 5. Germline-derived CDR1 and CDR2 are MNHGY and SAAAGT. CDR3: CASSGTGGRLDTQYF. For the CDR3, the DNA is TGTGCCAGCAGTGGGACAGGGGGCCGGTTAGATACGCAGTATTTT.

V gene TRBV12-5 combines with J gene TRBJ1-2, with D uncertain. CDR1 and CDR2 from the germline V gene are LGHNT and FRNRAP. V lost 3 bases, J lost 4 bases, and 6 bases lay in between. This CDR3 spans 12 amino acids. CDR3 in DNA: TGTGCTAGTGGTTTCCCCTCCTATGGCTACACCTTC. This sequence encodes CASGFPSYGYTF. Filled out from reference TRBV12-5 and TRBJ1-2, the complete variable domain reads DARVTQTPRHKVTEMGQEVTMRCQPILGHNTVFWYRQTMMQGLELLAYFRNRAPLDDSGMPKDRFSAEMPDATLATLKIQPSEPRDSAVYFCASGFPSYGYTFGSGTRLTVV.

The chain carries TRBV19 and TRBJ1-2, with TRBD1 matching over 7 bases. CDR3 length: 13 residues. Germline CDR1 reads LNHDA; CDR2 reads SQIVND (reference sequence). The J segment lost 7 bases and the V segment lost 3 bases, leaving 5 bases of the junction unmatched. The CDR3 nucleotides read TGTGCCAGTAGTATGGACAGGTCTCTTGGCTACACCTTC. It translates to CASSMDRSLGYTF.

A few counts support this clone. The V call is TRBV29-1, the J call TRBJ2-7; TRBD1 is a possible D gene (6 bases). Trimming stripped 0 bases from V and 1 base from J, with 13 bases between. Germline V CDR1 and CDR2: SQVTM, ANQGSEA. The CDR3 length is 15 residues. DNA for the CDR3: TGCAGCGTTGAAGACGGGCAGGGGTTGTCCTACGAGCAGTACTTC. The encoded protein is CSVEDGQGLSYEQYF.

This clone was recorded a few times. The gene calls are TRBV11-3 and TRBJ2-2; 7 nucleotides match TRBD2. The CDR3 spans 16 residues. CDR1 SGHNT and CDR2 YENEEA come from the germline V gene. V shed 1 base and J 1 base; nucleotides not matched to a gene: 3. The DNA for the CDR3 is TGTGCCAGCAGCTTAGGAGCTAGCGGGAACACCGGGGAGCTGTTTTTT. Its translation: CASSLGASGNTGELFF. Full variable domain (missing parts from reference TRBV11-3 and TRBJ2-2): EAGVVQSPRYKIIEKKQPVAFWCNPISGHNTLYWYLQNLGQGPELLIRYENEEAVDDSQLPKDRFSAERLKGVDSTLKIQPAELGDSAVYLCASSLGASGNTGELFFGEGSRLTVL.

The chain couples TRBV18 to TRBJ1-2; D uncertain. V gave up 3 bases and J gave up 1 base, with 6 bases separating them. The CDR3 contains 13 residues. Germline CDR1 reads KGHSH; CDR2 reads LQKENI. This CDR3 is CASSPELNYGYTF. CDR3 coding DNA: TGTGCCAGCTCACCGGAACTTAACTATGGCTACACCTTC.

This clone was found a few times. The DNA for the CDR3 is TGTGCCAGCAGCTTCGGGGCCACTGGGGAGCAGTACTTC. It yields the protein CASSFGATGEQYF. The V and J genes are TRBV9 and TRBJ2-7; D might be TRBD1 or TRBD2, each matching 5 bases. The CDR3 runs 13 residues. The V and J ends lost 4 bases and 7 bases respectively, with 15 bases between them. From germline, CDR1 is SGDLS and CDR2 YYNGEE.

The chain couples TRBV11-3 to TRBJ1-1; D perhaps matches TRBD1 (6 bases). With 4 bases removed from V and 0 bases from J, the gap between germline ends came to 15 bases. The CDR3 runs to 16 residues. Per germline, CDR1 SGHNT and CDR2 YENEEA. CDR3 bases: TGTGCCAGCAGCTCCGGACAGTTGAAGATGAACACTGAAGCTTTCTTT. It is translated as CASSSGQLKMNTEAFF. Combining the CDR3 with reference TRBV11-3 and TRBJ1-1 gives the whole variable domain EAGVVQSPRYKIIEKKQPVAFWCNPISGHNTLYWYLQNLGQGPELLIRYENEEAVDDSQLPKDRFSAERLKGVDSTLKIQPAELGDSAVYLCASSSGQLKMNTEAFFGQGTRLTVV.

This clone was detected a few times. V gene TRBV1 combines with J gene TRBJ1-2; the listed D gene, TRBD1, was not tested against the DNA. TRBV1 is flagged as a pseudogene. The CDR3 loop spans 14 amino acids. The CDR3 coding sequence is TGCGCCAGCAGCCTCATCGACAGGGGACGGGGCTACACCTTC. This gives the protein CASSLIDRGRGYTF.

By share, this clone counts as large. V gene TRBV18 combines with J gene TRBJ1-1, with 9 bases that match TRBD1. The CDR3 totals 13 residues. J gave up 4 bases and V 5 bases, and 2 bases lay outside the gene matches. CDR1 and CDR2 (germline): KGHSH, LQKENI. The CDR3 loop is CASSEDRGTEAFF. The CDR3 DNA is TGTGCCAGCTCAGAGGACAGGGGCACTGAAGCTTTCTTT. The full variable domain, its missing parts supplied by reference TRBV18 and TRBJ1-1, is NAGVMQNPRHLVRRRGQEARLRCSPMKGHSHVYWYRQLPEEGLKFMVYLQKENIIDESGMPKERFSAEFPKEGPSILRIQQVVRGDSAAYFCASSEDRGTEAFFGQGTRLTVV.

By sample fraction, this clone is large. The chain has TRBV6-8 and TRBJ1-5; 8 bases fit TRBD1. Trimming cost V 5 bases and J 2 bases; bases outside gene matches: 5. This CDR3 spans 15 amino acids. Germline V gene sequence: CDR1 MNHGY, CDR2 SAAAGT. The CDR3 loop is CASSAQGAGNQPQHF. For the CDR3, the DNA is TGTGCCAGCAGTGCTCAGGGGGCAGGCAATCAGCCCCAGCATTTT.

This clone was picked up a small number of times. The J gene is TRBJ1-1, the V gene TRBV9; no firm D call. The germline V gene encodes CDR1 SGDLS and CDR2 YYNGEE. The V end was cut by 3 bases, the J end by 1 base, with 13 bases between. The CDR3 sequence is 15 residues long. CDR3 in DNA: TGTGCCAGCAGCGCAATGGGCGGACGGAACACTGAAGCTTTCTTT. Its translation: CASSAMGGRNTEAFF.

This clone came up a few times. V usage is TRBV11-3 and J usage is TRBJ2-2, with 9 bases that match TRBD1. Per germline, CDR1 SGHNT and CDR2 YENEEA. This CDR3 contains 14 residues. Trimming at V came to 8 bases and at J to 5 bases, leaving 6 bases not matched to a gene. CDR3 DNA: TGTGCCAGCCAGCCGGGACAGGGAACCGGGGAGCTGTTTTTT. It encodes CASQPGQGTGELFF.

This clone was seen only a few times. The rearrangement uses TRBV10-3 and TRBJ2-7, with 11 bases identical to TRBD2. Germline trimming cut 0 bases from V and 11 bases from J; bases unmatched to any gene: 6. Germline-derived CDR1 and CDR2 are ENHRY and SYGVKD. This CDR3 contains 14 residues. The DNA of the CDR3 is TGTGCCATCAGTGAGTCGATGACTAGCGGGGAAGAGTACGTC. Protein sequence: CAISESMTSGEEYV.

The CDR3 sequence: CASSLVGAVNTEAFF. DNA for the CDR3: TGTGCCAGCTCACTGGTTGGGGCGGTGAACACTGAAGCTTTCTTT. The chain joins TRBV18 to TRBJ1-1; a weak D match, TRBD1 (5 bases). The CDR3 totals 15 residues. Trimming cost V 4 bases and J 0 bases, with 12 bases left between them. Germline V gives CDR1 KGHSH, CDR2 LQKENI.

The rearrangement joins TRBV19 to TRBJ2-3, with 11 bases aligning to TRBD1. The germline gives CDR1 LNHDA, CDR2 SQIVND (reference sequence). The CDR3 runs 15 residues. Losses at the gene ends were 5 bases for V and 4 bases for J; bases not matched to a gene: 5. The CDR3 is CASSRTGGSPDTQYF. CDR3 DNA sequence: TGTGCCAGTAGTCGGACAGGGGGCAGTCCAGATACGCAGTATTTT.

This clone was counted a few times. The V gene is TRBV2, the J gene TRBJ2-2; 7 bases agree with TRBD2. The V gene's germline CDR1 is SNHLY and CDR2 FYNNEI. The CDR3 is 14 amino acids. After removal of 6 bases from V and 4 bases from J, the junction contained 5 bases not matched to a gene. This CDR3 is CASSGLGLTGELFF. The CDR3 DNA is TGTGCCAGCAGCGGACTAGGCCTCACCGGGGAGCTGTTTTTT.